These T cell receptor beta chains were read from a single sample in a study of T cells after posttransplantation cyclophosphamide. Profiled with immunoSEQ multiplex PCR; TCRdb holds only in-frame clones, not every one. The sample lists 5,000 or so clones, about 73% seen once, with around half in the top ten. The source material was PBMCs, sampled 300 to 330 days after allogeneic stem cell transplant with calcineurin inhibitor and methotrexate. Receptor source: a female patient aged 45-60 years who received an allogeneic stem cell transplant from an unrelated donor, was CMV-positive, and had acute and chronic GVHD. The graft donor may have contributed some T cells. Each CDR3 is given with its conserved first and last residue. D genes are given only for firm matches. Size tells how often a clone was seen (once, few, many) or the class of an expanded clone, and some rows leave it out.

v_gene	d_gene	j_gene	abundance	CDR3nt	CDR3aa
TRBV4-1	-	TRBJ2-2	few	TGCGCCAGCAGCGAAGAAGGGGCCCGAACCGGGGAGCTGTTTTTT	CASSEEGARTGELFF
TRBV6-1	-	TRBJ2-2	-	TGTGCCATCCGGAGCAGGGGAAACACCGGGGAGCTGTTTTTT	CAIRSRGNTGELFF
TRBV19	TRBD1	TRBJ1-2	once	TGTGCCAGTAGTCTAACCGACCCCGGGACAGGGGAGTACTATGGCTACACCTTC	CASSLTDPGTGEYYGYTF
TRBV5-1	TRBD1	TRBJ2-1	few	TGCGCCAGCAGCTTGGGACAGGGGGAATGGAATGAGCAGTTCTTC	CASSLGQGEWNEQFF
TRBV6-5	TRBD1	TRBJ1-3	-	TGTGCCAGCAGTTACTCAGGACAGGGAGTTGACACCATATATTTT	CASSYSGQGVDTIYF
TRBV6-1	-	TRBJ1-5	-	TGTGCCAGCAGTAACTATCGTAGCAATCAGCCCCAGCATTTT	CASSNYRSNQPQHF
TRBV7-3	-	TRBJ2-5	-	TGTGCCAGCAGCCACCTTCAGGGGTCGCGGGAGACCCAGTACTTC	CASSHLQGSRETQYF
TRBV11-2	-	TRBJ1-1	-	TGTGCCAGCAGCGGCCGCGTGCAGGGAGGCGCTGAAGCTTTCTTT	CASSGRVQGGAEAFF
TRBV6-5	TRBD2	TRBJ2-7	-	TGTGCCAGCAGTTACCGGGACTACTCCTACGAGCAGTACTTC	CASSYRDYSYEQYF
TRBV27	-	TRBJ2-7	-	TGTGCCAGCAGTCCCACACGAACCCCGGGGGAGCAGTACTTC	CASSPTRTPGEQYF
TRBV6-5	-	TRBJ1-1	-	TGTGCCAGCAGGAAGGAGCGGGGCTCGACTGAAGCTTTCTTT	CASRKERGSTEAFF
TRBV5-1	-	TRBJ1-4	-	TGCGCCAGCAATAAAGGAGGAGGCGAAAAACTGTTTTTT	CASNKGGGEKLFF
TRBV11-2	-	TRBJ2-6	-	TGTGCCAGCAGCTTAGGGCGGGACAGCACCCTCTCTGGGGCCAACGTCCTGACTTTC	CASSLGRDSTLSGANVLTF
TRBV29-1	TRBD2	TRBJ2-7	once	TGCAGCGTTGTCCCGGGACACCGGACTAGCGGGAGATCCTACGAGCAATACTTC	CSVVPGHRTSGRSYEQYF
TRBV6-1	-	TRBJ2-7	few	TGTGCCAGCAGTGAAGCCGGGGGAAGATTTCACGGGAGCTCCTACGAGCAGTACTTC	CASSEAGGRFHGSSYEQYF
TRBV15	TRBD1	TRBJ1-1	-	TGTGCCACCAGCAGAGTCCCAGGGGGGTACACTGAAGCTTTCTTT	CATSRVPGGYTEAFF
TRBV2	-	TRBJ1-4	medium-sized	TGTGCCAGCGAACAGGGTTATGAAAAACTGTTTTTT	CASEQGYEKLFF
TRBV7-6	TRBD1	TRBJ2-7	-	TGTGCCAGCAGCTTAGAGGACAGGAGCTACTACGAGCAGTACTTC	CASSLEDRSYYEQYF
TRBV9	-	TRBJ1-2	once	TGTGCCAGCAGCGTAGAGTATGGGGGGAGGAACTATGGCTACACCTTC	CASSVEYGGRNYGYTF
TRBV9	TRBD2	TRBJ2-3	-	TGTGCCAGCAGCGTAGGAACTAGCGGGGCAGATACGCAGTATTTT	CASSVGTSGADTQYF
TRBV2	TRBD2	TRBJ2-3	medium-sized	TGTGCCAGCAGTCCCGGGACTAGCGGGACAGATACGCAGTATTTT	CASSPGTSGTDTQYF
TRBV10-3	-	TRBJ1-5	-	TGTGCCATCAATCCAGGGAGCAATCAGCCCCAGCATTTT	CAINPGSNQPQHF
TRBV6-4	TRBD2	TRBJ2-1	few	TGTGCCAGCAGTCTCTCCGGGACTAGCGGATCTTTCGGGAATGAGCAGTTCTTC	CASSLSGTSGSFGNEQFF
TRBV6-1	TRBD1	TRBJ1-3	few	TGTGCCAGCAAGGGGACAGGGGTATCTGGAAACACCATATATTTT	CASKGTGVSGNTIYF
TRBV6-5	-	TRBJ2-7	-	TGTGCCAGCAGTTTTGGCGGCTCCTACGAGCAGTACTTC	CASSFGGSYEQYF
TRBV7-9	-	TRBJ2-7	once	TGTGCCAGCACCGAGCGGGGACAGGCCTCCTACGAGCAGTACTTC	CASTERGQASYEQYF
TRBV9	-	TRBJ2-7	once	TGTGCCAGCAGCGTAGCGGGACTCCCAGGAGACGAGCAGTACTTC	CASSVAGLPGDEQYF
TRBV6-1	TRBD1	TRBJ2-7	-	TGTGCCAGCAGGGGACAGGGGGTCTACGAGCAGTACTTC	CASRGQGVYEQYF
TRBV6-6	TRBD1	TRBJ1-1	-	TGTGCCAGCAGTCCATGGACAGGGAACCTTTGGACTGAAGCTTTCTTT	CASSPWTGNLWTEAFF
TRBV6-6	TRBD1	TRBJ1-6	-	TGTGCCAGCAGCGATGACAGGGGGAACTCACCCCTCCACTTT	CASSDDRGNSPLHF
TRBV27	TRBD1	TRBJ1-5	-	TGTGCCAGCCGGACAGGGGGCGGCAATCAGCCCCAGCATTTT	CASRTGGGNQPQHF
TRBV5-1	-	TRBJ2-1	-	TGCGCCAGCAGCTTCAGCGGGTATGCCTACAATGAGCAGTTCTTC	CASSFSGYAYNEQFF
TRBV15	TRBD1	TRBJ1-3	-	TGTGCCACCAGCGTCGACAGGGTTGGAGGAAACACCATATATTTT	CATSVDRVGGNTIYF
TRBV11-2	TRBD2	TRBJ2-1	-	TGTGCCAGCAGACACGCTAGCGGGGGTTACAATGAGCAGTTCTTC	CASRHASGGYNEQFF
TRBV5-4	-	TRBJ1-3	-	TGTGCCAGCAGCGCGGACAGCGCCTCAGGAAACACCATATATTTT	CASSADSASGNTIYF
TRBV4-1	TRBD1	TRBJ1-3	few	TGCGCCAGCAGCCAACGACAGGGGGCGAAAGGAAACACCATATATTTT	CASSQRQGAKGNTIYF
TRBV5-1	TRBD2	TRBJ2-1	-	TGCGCCAGCAGCTTGCCAAGTTTAGCGGGACTCTTGGGAAATGAGCAGTTCTTC	CASSLPSLAGLLGNEQFF
TRBV5-6	TRBD2	TRBJ2-3	-	TGTGCCAGCAGCTTGGATAGCGGGAGGCGGGCAGATACGCAGTATTTT	CASSLDSGRRADTQYF
TRBV5-1	-	TRBJ1-1	few	TGCGCCAGCAGCTTGGAAGTACAGGCAACTAACACTGAAGCTTTCTTT	CASSLEVQATNTEAFF
TRBV27	TRBD1	TRBJ1-5	-	TGTGCCAGCAGCCCTACAGGGGATCGGCAGCCCCAGCATTTT	CASSPTGDRQPQHF
TRBV6-5	TRBD1	TRBJ2-5	once	TGTGCCAGCAGTTACGTCCGGACAGGGGGGCAGGAGACCCAGTACTTC	CASSYVRTGGQETQYF
TRBV4-3	-	TRBJ2-7	-	TGCGCCAGCAGCCAAGCCCTAGCCTACTCCTACGAGCAGTACTTC	CASSQALAYSYEQYF
TRBV9	TRBD2	TRBJ2-3	-	TGTGCCAGCAGCGTAGGGACTAGCGGGGGAGATACGCAGTATTTT	CASSVGTSGGDTQYF
TRBV7-9	-	TRBJ2-2	-	TGTGCCAGCAGTGAAGCCTGGAACACCGGGGAGCTGTTTTTT	CASSEAWNTGELFF
TRBV5-1	-	TRBJ1-3	-	TGCGCCAGCAGCGACAGCTCTGGAAACACCATATATTTT	CASSDSSGNTIYF
TRBV6-5	TRBD1	TRBJ2-7	-	TGTGCCAGCAGTTACTCCGGGACAGGGGGCTACGAGCAGTACTTC	CASSYSGTGGYEQYF
TRBV10-3	-	TRBJ1-5	few	TGTGCCATCAGTGACGGAGGTCAGCCCCAGCATTTT	CAISDGGQPQHF
TRBV10-1	TRBD2	TRBJ2-1	-	TGCGCCAGTCGATCCGGGACTAGCGGGAGTAATGAGCAGTTCTTC	CASRSGTSGSNEQFF
TRBV28	TRBD1	TRBJ2-7	once	TGTGCCAGCAGAAAGGGACAGTTCGGGTCCTACGAGCAGTACTTC	CASRKGQFGSYEQYF